This T cell receptor (beta chain) was profiled in a study of T cells in Graves' hyperthyroidism and ophthalmopathy. Overall study: Peripheral blood collection took place at initial diagnosis, before any treatment.

Germline CDR1 is LGHDT and CDR2 is YNNKEL (reference sequence). The CDR3 runs 15 residues. V shed 1 base and J shed 4 bases, with 11 bases lying between them. Amplification of TCR beta CDR3 regions used RNA as the template. HTBI primers drove first-round RT-PCR of the TCR CDR3. Using its own MiXCR run on the multiplex PCR reads, TCRdb lists one record per CDR3 protein. The table records fewer than 110,000 distinct CDR3 sequences, 15% to 20% of them present only once. This clonotype was recorded at least ten times. No progression to ophthalmopathy during 18 months of follow-up defined stable disease. The chain uses TRBV3-1 and TRBJ2-1; D is possibly TRBD2 (6 bases). This sequence originates from a woman aged 50 to 60 with Graves' hyperthyroidism. The specimen sequenced was blood. For the CDR3, the DNA is TGTGCCAGCAGCCAAGGGACGGGAGAGTACAATGAGCAGTTCTTC. This gives the protein CASSQGTGEYNEQFF.